The rows below give T cell receptor beta chains drawn from one sample of a study of T cell responses to AZD1222 COVID-19 vaccine. The protocol was immunoSEQ multiplex PCR, while the TCRdb copy is restricted to in-frame clones and leaves out a portion. The sample records about 150,000 clones, just over 90% being singletons. The specimen was peripheral blood, collected on day 0 of AZD1222 vaccination. Receptor source: an adult in good health. The CDR3 runs from the conserved cysteine through the conserved F or W. The D gene is left open where the match is weak. The listing skips clone size in some rows; elsewhere it reads once, few, many or a size class.

TRBJ1-1	-	TRBV6-5	-	CASSRWQYTEAFF	TGTGCCAGCTCGCGCTGGCAATACACTGAAGCTTTCTTT
TRBJ1-1	-	TRBV28	-	CASSPVEVTGSSAFF	TGTGCCAGCAGCCCCGTTGAGGTAACGGGCTCGAGCGCTTTCTTT
TRBJ1-2	-	TRBV5-5	few	CASSLMGAYGYTF	TGTGCCAGCAGCTTGATGGGAGCTTATGGCTACACCTTC
TRBJ2-7	-	TRBV11-2	once	CASSSIQGSFREQYF	TGTGCCAGCAGCTCGATACAGGGATCTTTTCGAGAGCAGTACTTC
TRBJ2-1	-	TRBV7-2	-	CASSLVRGANNEQFF	TGTGCCAGCAGCTTAGTACGGGGGGCTAACAATGAGCAGTTCTTC
TRBJ2-5	TRBD2	TRBV4-2	once	CASSQALAGEETQYF	TGTGCCAGCAGCCAAGCTCTCGCGGGGGAGGAGACCCAGTACTTC
TRBJ2-3	-	TRBV6-2/TRBV6-3	-	CASSSRVDTQYF	TGTGCCAGCAGTTCCCGTGTCGATACGCAGTATTTT
TRBJ1-5	-	TRBV7-9	-	CASSFFDQPQHF	TGTGCCAGCAGCTTTTTTGACCAGCCCCAGCATTTT
TRBJ2-7	-	TRBV18	many	CASSPLDGTYEQYF	TGTGCCAGCTCACCCTTGGACGGAACCTACGAGCAGTACTTC
TRBJ1-1	-	TRBV19	once	CASSISGNTEAFF	TGTGCCAGTAGTATATCAGGGAACACTGAAGCTTTCTTT
TRBJ1-1	-	TRBV3-1/TRBV3-2	-	CASSHSLKGTEAFF	TGTGCCAGCAGCCACAGCCTCAAGGGGACTGAAGCTTTCTTT
TRBJ2-7	-	TRBV30	-	CAWSVRRLAGTHEQYF	TGTGCCTGGAGTGTACGCCGCCTAGCAGGAACCCACGAGCAGTACTTC
TRBJ2-5	-	TRBV12-3/TRBV12-4	-	CASSLNMGETQYF	TGTGCCAGCAGTTTAAACATGGGGGAGACCCAGTACTTC
TRBJ1-1	TRBD1	TRBV2	-	CASRGSGTVHTEAFF	TGTGCCAGCAGGGGATCCGGGACAGTCCACACTGAAGCTTTCTTT
TRBJ1-1	-	TRBV13	-	CASSDLSGDLRDEAFF	TGTGCCAGCAGCGACCTCTCGGGGGACTTAAGGGATGAAGCTTTCTTT
TRBJ2-7	-	TRBV5-1	-	CASSLALGQSYEQYF	TGCGCCAGCAGCTTGGCCCTTGGACAGTCCTACGAGCAGTACTTC
TRBJ2-7	-	TRBV12-3/TRBV12-4	-	CASSLASYEQYF	TGTGCCAGCAGTTTGGCCTCCTACGAGCAGTACTTC
TRBJ1-5	-	TRBV2	-	CASSGELAQPQHF	TGTGCCAGCAGTGGGGAACTGGCTCAGCCCCAGCATTTT
TRBJ1-4	-	TRBV7-9	-	CASSSFMSGVLNEKLFF	TGTGCCAGCAGCTCCTTTATGTCAGGGGTTCTAAATGAAAAACTGTTTTTT
TRBJ2-5	-	TRBV30	-	CAWSSQEAQYF	TGTGCCTGGAGTAGCCAGGAGGCCCAGTACTTC
TRBJ1-2	-	TRBV21-1	-	CASSKGGDRGPSAYGYTF	TGTGCCAGCAGCAAAGGTGGAGACAGGGGGCCGAGTGCCTATGGCTACACCTTC
TRBJ2-7	TRBD1	TRBV27	-	CASPGQVSDRYTYEQYF	TGTGCCAGCCCGGGACAGGTAAGTGATCGGTATACCTACGAGCAGTACTTC
TRBJ2-3	TRBD2	TRBV2	-	CASSEGGGSTDTQYF	TGTGCCAGCAGTGAAGGGGGGGGAAGCACAGATACGCAGTATTTT
TRBJ2-1	-	TRBV12-1	-	CASSRVTVYNEQFF	TGTGCCAGCAGCCGCGTGACAGTTTACAATGAGCAGTTCTTC
TRBJ2-5	TRBD2	TRBV7-9	-	CASSWRISGEETQYF	TGTGCCAGCAGCTGGCGGATTAGCGGGGAAGAGACCCAGTACTTC
TRBJ2-3	-	TRBV6-5	once	CASSSTSLSGDTQYF	TGTGCCAGCAGTTCTACGTCTCTGAGTGGAGATACGCAGTATTTT
TRBJ2-1	-	TRBV7-8	-	CASSLDSLASNEQFF	TGTGCCAGCAGCTTAGATTCCCTAGCCTCCAATGAGCAGTTCTTC
TRBJ2-7	-	TRBV7-3	-	CASSSLPSYEQYF	TGTGCCAGCAGCTCTCTTCCCTCCTACGAGCAGTACTTC
TRBJ1-5	-	TRBV24-1	-	CATPPKSNQPQHF	TGTGCCACCCCCCCTAAGAGCAATCAGCCCCAGCATTTT
TRBJ1-6	-	TRBV4-1	few	CASRHLLSGKGNSPLHF	TGCGCCAGCAGGCACCTCCTCTCGGGGAAAGGGAATTCACCCCTCCACTTT
TRBJ2-7	-	TRBV6-1	few	CASSEEGSSYEQYF	TGTGCCAGCAGTGAAGAAGGGAGCTCCTACGAGCAGTACTTC
TRBJ2-2	-	TRBV28	-	CASRPEAWTGELFF	TGTGCCAGCAGACCCGAGGCCTGGACCGGGGAGCTGTTTTTT
TRBJ2-3	-	TRBV6-5	-	CASSYIGRDGDTQYF	TGTGCCAGCAGTTACATAGGGCGGGACGGAGATACGCAGTATTTT
TRBJ1-5	TRBD1	TRBV7-9	-	CASSSTGGKHQPQHF	TGTGCCAGCAGCTCCACAGGGGGCAAGCATCAGCCCCAGCATTTT
TRBJ1-1	-	TRBV15	-	CATSVRGRNTEAFF	TGTGCCACCAGCGTGAGGGGGAGGAACACTGAAGCTTTCTTT
TRBJ2-7	-	TRBV6-5	-	CASSYGAGSSYEQYF	TGTGCCAGCAGTTACGGGGCAGGGAGCTCCTACGAGCAGTACTTC
TRBJ2-5	TRBD2	TRBV4-2	few	CASSQGLAGGAETQYF	TGTGCCAGCAGCCAAGGACTAGCGGGGGGCGCGGAGACCCAGTACTTC